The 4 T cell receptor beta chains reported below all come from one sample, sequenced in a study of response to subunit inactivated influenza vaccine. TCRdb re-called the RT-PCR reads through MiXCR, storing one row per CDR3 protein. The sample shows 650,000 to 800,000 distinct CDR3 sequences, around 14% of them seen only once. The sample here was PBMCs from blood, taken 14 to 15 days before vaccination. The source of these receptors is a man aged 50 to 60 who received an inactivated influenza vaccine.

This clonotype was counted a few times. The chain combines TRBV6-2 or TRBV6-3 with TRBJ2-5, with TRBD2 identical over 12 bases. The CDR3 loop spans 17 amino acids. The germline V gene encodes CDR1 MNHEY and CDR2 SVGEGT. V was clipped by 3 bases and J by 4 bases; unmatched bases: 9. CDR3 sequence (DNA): TGTGCCAGCAGTTATACTAGCGGGAGGAGTTTGCGAGAGACCCAGTACTTC. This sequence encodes CASSYTSGRSLRETQYF.

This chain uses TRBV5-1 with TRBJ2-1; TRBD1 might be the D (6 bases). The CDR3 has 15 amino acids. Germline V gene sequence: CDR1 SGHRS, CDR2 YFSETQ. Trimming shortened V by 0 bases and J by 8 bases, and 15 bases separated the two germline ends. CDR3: CASSLDGTGFDEQFF. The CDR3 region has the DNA TGCGCCAGCAGCTTGGATGGAACAGGGTTCGATGAGCAGTTCTTC.

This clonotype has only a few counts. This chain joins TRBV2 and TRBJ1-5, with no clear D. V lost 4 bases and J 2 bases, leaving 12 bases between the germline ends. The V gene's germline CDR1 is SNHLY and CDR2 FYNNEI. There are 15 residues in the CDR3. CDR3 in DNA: TGTGCCAGCAGTGGAGGTCCGGATCGCAATCAGCCCCAGCATTTT. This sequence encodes CASSGGPDRNQPQHF.

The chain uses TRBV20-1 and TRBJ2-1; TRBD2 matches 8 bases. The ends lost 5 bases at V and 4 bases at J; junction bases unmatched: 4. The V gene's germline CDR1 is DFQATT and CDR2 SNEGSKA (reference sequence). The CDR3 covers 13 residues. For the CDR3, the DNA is TGCAGTGCTTACCCGGGAGGGTACAATGAGCAGTTCTTC. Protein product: CSAYPGGYNEQFF.